This paragraph reports one TCR beta chain. RNA transcripts were the template for amplifying TCR beta CDR3 regions. Researchers ran a first-round RT-PCR on the TCR CDR3 using the HTBI primer set. MiXCR was run by TCRdb on the multiplex PCR reads, yielding one entry per CDR3 protein. The table has around 700,000 distinct CDR3 sequences, 35% seen once; the top ten hold approximately 31%. This sample is drawn from a study of T cells in Graves' hyperthyroidism and ophthalmopathy. As for the study in general: The initial diagnosis was the point when peripheral blood was collected, ahead of any treatment.

The CDR3 has 18 residues. Trimming took off 5 bases at V and 0 bases at J, with 20 bases between the two ends. The V call is TRBV12-3 or TRBV12-4, the J call TRBJ1-5; maybe TRBD1 (6 bases). Source material: blood. This TCR derives from a woman in her thirties or forties with Graves' hyperthyroidism. CDR3 region: CASSPRDISSYSNQPQHF. In nucleotides, the CDR3 is TGTGCCAGCAGTCCCCGGGACATAAGCTCTTATAGCAATCAGCCCCAGCATTTT.